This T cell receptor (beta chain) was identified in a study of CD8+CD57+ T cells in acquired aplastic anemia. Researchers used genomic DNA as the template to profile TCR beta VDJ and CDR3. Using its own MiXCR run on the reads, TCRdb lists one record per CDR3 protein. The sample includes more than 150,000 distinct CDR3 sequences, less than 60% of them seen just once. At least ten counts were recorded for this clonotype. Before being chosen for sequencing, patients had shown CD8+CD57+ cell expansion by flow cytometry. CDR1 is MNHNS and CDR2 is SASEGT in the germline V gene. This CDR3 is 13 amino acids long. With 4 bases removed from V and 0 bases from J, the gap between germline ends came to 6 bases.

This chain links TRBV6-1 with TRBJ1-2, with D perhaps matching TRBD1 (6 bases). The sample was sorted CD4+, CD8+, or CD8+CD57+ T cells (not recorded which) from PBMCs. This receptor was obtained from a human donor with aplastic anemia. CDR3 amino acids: CASSGTANYGYTF. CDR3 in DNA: TGTGCCAGCAGTGGGACAGCTAACTATGGCTACACCTTC.